This T cell receptor (beta chain) is drawn from a study of T cells in Graves' hyperthyroidism and ophthalmopathy. This clonotype showed up many times. The antigen remains undetermined. TCR beta CDR3 sequences were amplified from RNA transcripts. A first-round RT-PCR of the TCR CDR3 used the HTBI primer set. TCRdb reanalysed the multiplex PCR reads using MiXCR and keeps one entry per CDR3 protein. The sample holds under 400,000 distinct CDR3 sequences, about 14% seen once. An absence of ophthalmopathy progression within 18 months meant stable Graves' hyperthyroidism. Based on clinical symptoms, serum thyroxine and TRAb, thyroid ultrasound and orbital computed tomography, diagnoses were reached. Points from the study as a whole: Within blood appeared most thyroid clonotypes that had expanded above 0.001.

The origin of this receptor is a woman aged 55-70 years with Graves' hyperthyroidism. Specimen: blood.

As DNA, the CDR3 is TGCGCCAGCAGCATCCGCTGGTCCTACAATGAGCAGTTCTTC. The encoded protein is CASSIRWSYNEQFF. The chain employs TRBV5-1 and TRBJ2-1; D unresolved. The CDR3 totals 14 residues. The germline CDR1 and CDR2 sequences are SGHRS and YFSETQ. V was cut by 4 bases and J by 1 base, with 9 bases left in between.